This T cell receptor beta chain derives from a study of T cells after somatic rescue of genetic block. CDR3 size: 12 residues. Per the germline V gene, CDR1 is GTSNPN and CDR2 is SVGIG (reference sequence). This table comes from immunoSEQ multiplex PCR, and its TCRdb copy is limited to in-frame clones, with some not included. The sample has approximately 14,000 clones, over 60% seen once; the top ten hold 25% to 30%. Points on this clone: One end of the junction does not line up with germline, which may come from a read error.

Sequencing input: peripheral blood mononuclear cells (PBMCs). This rearrangement joins TRBV30 to TRBJ2-7; TRBD1 aligns across 11 bases. This TCR came from a man aged 18 to 30. The CDR3: CAQNRPGQGVIF. As DNA, the CDR3 is TGTGCCCAGAACCGTCCGGGACAGGGGGTAATCTTC.